These T cell receptor beta chains were read from a single sample in a study of cytomegalovirus exposure and HLA in healthy donors. Libraries were prepared by immunoSEQ multiplex PCR; TCRdb keeps only in-frame clonotypes and omits some of them. The profile covers about 140,000 clones, with 73% appearing a single time and 1% to 1.5% taken by the ten largest. The sample taken for sequencing was PBMCs. These receptors originate from a woman in her 40s in good health and CMV-seronegative. Both conserved end residues are part of each CDR3. D genes are given only for firm matches. For some rows the clone size is stated as once, few or many, or as a class when expanded; others skip it.

cdr3_nt: TGTGCCAGCTCACCGGACGGACTGTCCTACGAGCAGTACTTC
cdr3_aa: CASSPDGLSYEQYF
v_call: TRBV18
j_call: TRBJ2-7
clone_size: -
d_call: -

cdr3_nt: TGTGCCAGCAGCCCCCAGGATAAGACTGAAGCTTTCTTT
cdr3_aa: CASSPQDKTEAFF
v_call: TRBV7-9
j_call: TRBJ1-1
clone_size: -
d_call: -

cdr3_nt: TGTGCCAGTTCGTTGGGCGGGTTCTCTCTTGGAAACACCATATATTTT
cdr3_aa: CASSLGGFSLGNTIYF
v_call: TRBV19
j_call: TRBJ1-3
clone_size: -
d_call: -

cdr3_nt: TGTGCCAGCAGCGTACCACAGGGGTGGGTCACAGATACGCAGTATTTT
cdr3_aa: CASSVPQGWVTDTQYF
v_call: TRBV7-8
j_call: TRBJ2-3
clone_size: -
d_call: TRBD1

cdr3_nt: TGTGCCTGTGAGACAGAGACGGGCACTGAAGCTTTCTTT
cdr3_aa: CACETETGTEAFF
v_call: TRBV2
j_call: TRBJ1-1
clone_size: few
d_call: -

cdr3_nt: TGTGCCAGCAGCCCGGTCCCCCCCACAGATACGCAGTATTTT
cdr3_aa: CASSPVPPTDTQYF
v_call: TRBV7-3
j_call: TRBJ2-3
clone_size: -
d_call: -

cdr3_nt: TGTGCCAGCAGTGAAGCCGATCACAGCGGGGCTTTCTTT
cdr3_aa: CASSEADHSGAFF
v_call: TRBV6-1
j_call: TRBJ1-1
clone_size: -
d_call: -

cdr3_nt: TGTGCCAAGGGTAGGGAGCGTAATCAGCCCCAGCATTTT
cdr3_aa: CAKGRERNQPQHF
v_call: TRBV6-5
j_call: TRBJ1-5
clone_size: few
d_call: -

cdr3_nt: TGCGCCAGCGACCAAGGGGGGCCACTTAGCACAGATACGCAGTATTTT
cdr3_aa: CASDQGGPLSTDTQYF
v_call: TRBV4-1
j_call: TRBJ2-3
clone_size: -
d_call: -

cdr3_nt: TGCGCCAGCAGCCCGGGACAGGGAACTAACTATGGCTACACCTTC
cdr3_aa: CASSPGQGTNYGYTF
v_call: TRBV4-1
j_call: TRBJ1-2
clone_size: few
d_call: TRBD1

cdr3_nt: TGTGCCACCAGCAAAGGGACCAACGACAGGGGACCCTATGGCTACACCTTC
cdr3_aa: CATSKGTNDRGPYGYTF
v_call: TRBV15
j_call: TRBJ1-2
clone_size: -
d_call: TRBD1

cdr3_nt: TGTGCCAGTAGTATCGACAGCCACGCAGGATCACCCCTCCACTTT
cdr3_aa: CASSIDSHAGSPLHF
v_call: TRBV19
j_call: TRBJ1-6
clone_size: -
d_call: -

cdr3_nt: TGTGCCAGCAGTTTAACGGGACAGGGACGTCAGCCCCAGCATTTT
cdr3_aa: CASSLTGQGRQPQHF
v_call: TRBV28
j_call: TRBJ1-5
clone_size: -
d_call: TRBD1

cdr3_nt: TGCGCCACAAACACAGGGCCCCTTAGCCCTTCGTACAATGAGCAGTTCTTC
cdr3_aa: CATNTGPLSPSYNEQFF
v_call: TRBV5-1
j_call: TRBJ2-1
clone_size: -
d_call: -

cdr3_nt: TGTGCCAGCTCACCTACTACCGGACAGGGATTGGGAGCTTTCTTT
cdr3_aa: CASSPTTGQGLGAFF
v_call: TRBV18
j_call: TRBJ1-1
clone_size: -
d_call: TRBD1

cdr3_nt: TGCGCCAGCGGACCAGACAGAAGCTCTGGAAACACCATATATTTT
cdr3_aa: CASGPDRSSGNTIYF
v_call: TRBV5-1
j_call: TRBJ1-3
clone_size: -
d_call: -

cdr3_nt: TGTGCCAGCAGCTTAAGTAGGGGTCACGAGCAGTACTTC
cdr3_aa: CASSLSRGHEQYF
v_call: TRBV13
j_call: TRBJ2-7
clone_size: -
d_call: -

cdr3_nt: TGTGCCAGTACGACAGTCCCGAACACTGAAGCTTTCTTT
cdr3_aa: CASTTVPNTEAFF
v_call: TRBV19
j_call: TRBJ1-1
clone_size: once
d_call: -

cdr3_nt: TGTGCCAGCAGCTCACAGATTTTATCCTACAATGAGCAGTTCTTC
cdr3_aa: CASSSQILSYNEQFF
v_call: TRBV7-8
j_call: TRBJ2-1
clone_size: -
d_call: -

cdr3_nt: TGTGCCAGCCTGGACAGGGGGAATACAGATACGCAGTATTTT
cdr3_aa: CASLDRGNTDTQYF
v_call: TRBV6-1
j_call: TRBJ2-3
clone_size: few
d_call: TRBD1

cdr3_nt: TGTGCCAGCAACCGACAGGATACCAACTATGGCTACACCTTC
cdr3_aa: CASNRQDTNYGYTF
v_call: TRBV28
j_call: TRBJ1-2
clone_size: -
d_call: -

cdr3_nt: TGTGCCAGCTCACCCGGGAAAAACATTCAGTACTTC
cdr3_aa: CASSPGKNIQYF
v_call: TRBV18
j_call: TRBJ2-4
clone_size: -
d_call: -

cdr3_nt: TGCGCCAGCAGCCAAGATCTCCTACTAGCGGGGGGGCCTGGCGAGCAGTACTTC
cdr3_aa: CASSQDLLLAGGPGEQYF
v_call: TRBV4-1
j_call: TRBJ2-7
clone_size: -
d_call: TRBD2

cdr3_nt: TGTGCCAGCAGCTTATCTAGCGTTAATGAGCAGTTCTTC
cdr3_aa: CASSLSSVNEQFF
v_call: TRBV7-3
j_call: TRBJ2-1
clone_size: -
d_call: -

cdr3_nt: TGTGCCAGCAGGGGCCTGGACAGGGCTAATTCACCCCTCCACTTT
cdr3_aa: CASRGLDRANSPLHF
v_call: TRBV6-1
j_call: TRBJ1-6
clone_size: -
d_call: TRBD1